Following are 26 T cell receptor beta chains from one sample sequenced in a study of identical twins. MiXCR, applied by TCRdb to the 5' RACE reads, yields one record per CDR3 protein. The top ten clones hold 6% to 8.5% of a sample with hundreds of thousands of distinct CDR3 sequences, roughly 9.7% of them seen once. This same sample was also taken into another study, of yellow fever vaccine responses in identical twins.

Sequenced: CD8+ T cells sorted from blood. These TCRs come from a young woman in good health.

This clonotype appeared a few times. V usage is TRBV9 and J usage is TRBJ2-5, with TRBD1 identical over 7 bases. The germline V gene encodes CDR1 SGDLS and CDR2 YYNGEE. This CDR3 region has 15 residues. V lost 2 bases and J lost 4; bases outside the gene matches: 8. The CDR3 sequence is CASSVKTGLIETQYF. As DNA, the CDR3 is TGTGCCAGCAGCGTGAAGACAGGGTTGATAGAGACCCAGTACTTC.

This clonotype has ten or more counts. The V call is TRBV10-3, the J call TRBJ2-2; TRBD2 matches 8 bases. Germline CDR1 ENHRY, CDR2 SYGVKD. The CDR3 extends over 15 amino acids. Losses at the gene ends were 8 bases for V and 5 bases for J; bases not matched to a gene: 10. The CDR3 nucleotides are TGTGCCATCCGTAGCGGGACCGAGGGTACCGGGGAGCTGTTTTTT. Residues: CAIRSGTEGTGELFF.

Here the CDR3 DNA reads TGTGCCAGCAGTCCAGGACTCCTTATGGATGAGCAGTTCTTC. It encodes CASSPGLLMDEQFF. V and J are TRBV12-3 or TRBV12-4 and TRBJ2-1; D may be TRBD2 (5 bases). This CDR3 contains 14 residues. The germline V and J ends were trimmed by 5 bases and 8 bases, with 16 bases remaining between them.

This clonotype showed up just a few times. A junction end diverges from the germline sequence, so it may reflect a read error. The CDR3 protein is CASSLGGQQDLEF. CDR3 in DNA: TGTGCCAGCAGTTTAGGTGGTCAGCAAGACCTTGAGTTC. V gene TRBV12-3 or TRBV12-4 combines with J gene TRBJ2-7; unclear D gene. The CDR3 spans 13 residues.

This clonotype has a handful of counts. The chain employs TRBV20-1 and TRBJ2-5; 8 bases fit TRBD1. The CDR3 sequence is 16 residues long. Looked up from germline, CDR1 is DFQATT and CDR2 is SNEGSKA (reference sequence). After removal of 0 bases from V and 4 bases from J, the junction contained 10 bases not matched to a gene. CDR3: CSARDLLGRGLETQYF. In nucleotides, the CDR3 is TGCAGTGCTAGAGATCTGCTAGGCAGGGGGCTAGAGACCCAGTACTTC.

V is TRBV7-9 and J is TRBJ2-5; 7 bases match TRBD1. CDR1 SEHNR and CDR2 FQNEAQ come from the germline V gene (reference sequence). The CDR3 has 13 residues. V was clipped by 5 bases and J by 4 bases; unmatched bases: 4. The CDR3 sequence is CASSAWTGETQYF. The CDR3 nucleotides are TGTGCCAGCAGCGCGTGGACAGGAGAGACCCAGTACTTC.

This clonotype occurred many times. The J gene is TRBJ1-5, the V gene TRBV12-3 or TRBV12-4, with TRBD1 identical over 7 bases. The V segment lost 6 bases and the J segment 4 bases; nucleotides outside the gene matches: 6. This CDR3 region has 14 residues. The CDR3 DNA reads TGTGCCAGCAGCCCCGGGACAGATAATCAGCCCCAGCATTTT. Its translation is CASSPGTDNQPQHF.

This clonotype was seen more than once but under ten times. The rearrangement joins TRBV4-3 to TRBJ1-1, with TRBD1 as a possible D gene (5 bases). V dropped 3 bases and J dropped 8 bases, with 13 bases sitting between them. This CDR3 has 13 amino acids. The germline CDR1 and CDR2 sequences are LGHNA and YSLEER. CDR3 bases: TGCGCCAGCAGCCAGGGACGATTGACCGAAGCTTTCTTT. Protein sequence: CASSQGRLTEAFF.

This clonotype was counted only a few times. The rearrangement links TRBV5-4 to TRBJ1-6, with D uncertain. The CDR3 extends over 12 amino acids. CDR1 is SGHNT and CDR2 is YYREEE in the germline V gene (reference sequence). V was clipped by 0 bases and J by 10 bases, with 5 bases between them. The CDR3 here is CASSLEGSPLHF. DNA for the CDR3: TGTGCCAGCAGCTTGGAAGGGTCACCCCTCCACTTT.

This clonotype was observed a few times. The chain has TRBV7-8 and TRBJ1-1, with a tentative D call TRBD1 (6 bases). There are 14 residues in the CDR3. V lost 6 bases to trimming and J lost 1 base, with 12 bases between them. Per the germline V gene, CDR1 is SGHVS and CDR2 is FQNEAQ. CDR3 residues: CASSLQGGNTEAFF. CDR3 DNA sequence: TGTGCCAGCAGTCTACAGGGTGGGAACACTGAAGCTTTCTTT.

This clonotype has just a few counts. The V call is TRBV6-5, the J call TRBJ2-3; D is uncertain. Germline CDR1 MNHEY, CDR2 SVGAGI. Deletions cut 2 bases from V and 5 bases from J, with 8 bases between. CDR3 length: 13 residues. CDR3 coding DNA: TGTGCCAGCAGTTACGGGTCGGGAGATACGCAGTATTTT. It codes for CASSYGSGDTQYF.

This clonotype was found many times. The chain has TRBV4-3 and TRBJ2-7, with D unresolved. Germline loops: CDR1 LGHNA, CDR2 YSLEER. Trimming took off 1 base at V and 3 bases at J, with 10 bases between the two ends. CDR3 size: 14 residues. The CDR3 DNA follows: TGCGCCAGCAGCCAAGGTACGCCAGACTACGAGCAGTACTTC. Its translation: CASSQGTPDYEQYF.

The J gene is TRBJ1-1, the V gene TRBV12-3 or TRBV12-4; 8 bases are a match to TRBD1. Trimming removed 4 bases from V and 0 bases from J; junction bases left unmatched: 7. This CDR3 contains 16 residues. CDR3 region: CASSSWDRSMNTEAFF. The CDR3 bases are TGTGCCAGCAGTTCATGGGACAGGTCCATGAACACTGAAGCTTTCTTT.

The CDR3 bases are TGTGCCAGCAGCTTAACTAGCGGGAGGGAGCAGTACTTC. Encoded protein: CASSLTSGREQYF. The rearrangement joins TRBV7-9 to TRBJ2-7; 12 nucleotides line up with TRBD2. The length of the CDR3 is 13 residues. V was clipped by 2 bases and J by 7 bases; unmatched bases: 0. Germline assignment: CDR1 SEHNR and CDR2 FQNEAQ (reference sequence).

By proportion, this clonotype is medium-sized. V and J are TRBV29-1 and TRBJ2-2; D might be TRBD2 (6 bases). Germline lookup yields CDR1 SQVTM and CDR2 ANQGSEA. The CDR3 runs to 16 residues. Trimming pared 0 bases from V and 2 bases from J, leaving 13 bases between. The CDR3 DNA reads TGCAGCGTTGAAGATAGGAGGACTACAAACACCGGGGAGCTGTTTTTT. This encodes CSVEDRRTTNTGELFF.

There are a few counts of this clonotype. V gene TRBV2 combines with J gene TRBJ2-6; TRBD2 matches 13 bases. After removal of 8 bases from V and 2 bases from J, the junction contained 3 bases not matched to a gene. CDR3 size: 16 residues. Germline CDR1 and CDR2: SNHLY and FYNNEI. The DNA of the CDR3 is TGTGCCAGCGGGACTAGCGGGACGACTGGGGCCAACGTCCTGACTTTC. Amino acids: CASGTSGTTGANVLTF.

The V gene is TRBV7-3, the J gene TRBJ1-2; D is possibly TRBD1 (5 bases). Trimming took off 2 bases at V and 10 bases at J, with 14 bases between the two ends. CDR3 length equals 13 residues. Germline V gene lookup returns CDR1 SGHTA and CDR2 FQGTGA. The CDR3 nucleotides read TGTGCCAGCAGCTTAGGTCTTGGGGCCTCCTACACCTTC. Translated: CASSLGLGASYTF.

This clonotype was detected ten times or more. The rearrangement joins TRBV7-9 to TRBJ2-1; D not resolved. Germline CDR1 reads SEHNR; CDR2 reads FQNEAQ (reference sequence). This CDR3 region has 16 residues. Trimming stripped 5 bases from V and 3 bases from J, with 17 bases between. The CDR3 loop reads CASSGEGPPYYNEQFF. Written as DNA, the CDR3 is TGTGCCAGCAGCGGCGAAGGGCCACCTTACTACAATGAGCAGTTCTTC.

This clonotype was observed at least ten times. The chain combines TRBV6-6 with TRBJ2-5; 8 bases match TRBD2. The CDR3 totals 13 residues. Germline values: CDR1 MNHNY, CDR2 SVGAGI (reference sequence). The V and J ends lost 5 bases and 4 bases, in that order; junction bases with no gene match: 3. The CDR3 loop reads CASSRGGLETQYF. For the CDR3, the DNA is TGTGCCAGCAGTCGCGGGGGGCTAGAGACCCAGTACTTC.

This clonotype was detected ten times or more. This chain uses TRBV12-3 or TRBV12-4 with TRBJ2-1; D uncertain. The V end was cut by 1 base, the J end by 8 bases, with 9 bases between. The CDR3 is made up of 13 amino acids. For the CDR3, the DNA is TGTGCCAGCAGTTTAGGACACGGCGATGAGCAGTTCTTC. Translating it yields CASSLGHGDEQFF.

This clonotype was counted a few times. This chain uses TRBV5-1 with TRBJ1-2; 9 bases align to TRBD1. V lost 0 bases to trimming and J lost 7 bases; unmatched junction nucleotides: 10. Per the germline V gene, CDR1 is SGHRS and CDR2 is YFSETQ. The CDR3 has 16 residues. The CDR3 DNA follows: TGCGCCAGCAGCTTGGGACAGGGGGGCCAGCTCGGTGGCTACACCTTC. It codes for CASSLGQGGQLGGYTF.

This clonotype was seen only a few times. The gene calls are TRBV20-1 and TRBJ2-4; no clear D. Germline V CDR1 and CDR2: DFQATT, SNEGSKA (reference sequence). This CDR3 has 15 amino acids. With 1 base removed from V and 8 bases from J, the gap between germline ends came to 18 bases. The CDR3 is CSARALDGDAYIQYF. For the CDR3, the DNA is TGCAGTGCTAGAGCATTGGACGGAGATGCTTACATTCAGTACTTC.

This clonotype was recorded a few times. The chain uses TRBV29-1 and TRBJ2-1, with D unclear. The CDR3 length is 17 residues. The V end was cut by 7 bases, the J end by 0 bases, with 22 bases between. Per germline, CDR1 SQVTM and CDR2 ANQGSEA. For the CDR3, the DNA is TGCAGCGCCTCTCCCGTAGTCGGGTCCGCCTCCTACAATGAGCAGTTCTTC. This encodes CSASPVVGSASYNEQFF.

The chain has TRBV24-1 and TRBJ2-3, with 8 positions matching TRBD1. Germline CDR1 is KGHDR and CDR2 is SFDVKD. The CDR3 consists of 16 residues. The J segment lost 2 bases and the V segment lost 3 bases, leaving 6 bases of the junction unmatched. The CDR3 is CATSDRDRSFTDTQYF. CDR3 DNA sequence: TGTGCCACCAGTGATCGGGACAGGAGCTTCACAGATACGCAGTATTTT.

The chain employs TRBV10-3 and TRBJ2-5; 8 bases are shared with TRBD2. The germline V gene has CDR1 ENHRY and CDR2 SYGVKD. Trimming took 3 bases from V and 1 from J; bases not matched to a gene: 4. The CDR3 length is 15 residues. The CDR3 spells CAISDGTRPQETQYF. CDR3 DNA sequence: TGTGCCATCAGTGACGGGACTAGACCCCAAGAGACCCAGTACTTC.

This sequence joins TRBV4-3 and TRBJ2-5; possible D gene TRBD2, 5 bases. The length of the CDR3 is 15 residues. Germline V gene data show CDR1 as LGHNA and CDR2 as YSLEER. V dropped 0 bases and J dropped 1 base, with 9 bases sitting between them. CDR3 residues: CASSQDWTFQETQYF. The CDR3, as DNA: TGCGCCAGCAGCCAAGATTGGACTTTCCAAGAGACCCAGTACTTC.